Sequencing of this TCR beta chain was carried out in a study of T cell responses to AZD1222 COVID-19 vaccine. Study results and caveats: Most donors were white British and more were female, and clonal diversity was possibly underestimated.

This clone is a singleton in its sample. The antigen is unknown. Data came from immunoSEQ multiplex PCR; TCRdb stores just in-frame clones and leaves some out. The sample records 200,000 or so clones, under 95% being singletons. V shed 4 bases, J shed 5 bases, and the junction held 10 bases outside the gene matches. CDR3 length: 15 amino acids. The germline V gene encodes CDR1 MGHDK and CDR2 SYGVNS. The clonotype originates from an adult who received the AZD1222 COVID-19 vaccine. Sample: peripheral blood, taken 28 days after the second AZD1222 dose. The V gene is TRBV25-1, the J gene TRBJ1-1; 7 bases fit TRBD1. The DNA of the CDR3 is TGTGCCAGCAGTGTCTGGGACAGCCGAGGGACTGAAGCTTTCTTT. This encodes CASSVWDSRGTEAFF.